What follows is one T cell receptor (beta chain) and its context. Its antigen is currently unknown. Sequenced by immunoSEQ multiplex PCR; TCRdb stores in-frame clones only, minus some. Among roughly 460,000 clones listed, about nine tenths were seen once. The entry originates in a study of Ad26.COV2.S vaccination and SARS-CoV-2 variants. Findings and limits, study-wide: Placebo recipients trailed vaccine recipients in spike-specific TCR breadth.

Specified treatment: 15 to 20 received Ad26.COV2.S at low or high dose, single or two shots; five or six received placebo; per-sample allocation not given. Day 63 after the first vaccine or placebo injection was the time point for sampling. Based in Boston, the donor was an adult of 18-55 years. CDR3 size: 14 residues. Per germline, CDR1 SGHKS and CDR2 YYEKEE (reference sequence). Germline trimming cut 2 bases from V and 6 bases from J; bases unmatched to any gene: 7. The chain employs TRBV5-5 and TRBJ1-1; 7 bases line up with TRBD1. This receptor was identified in a person aged 18-65 years who received the Ad26.COV2.S COVID-19 vaccine or a placebo. The sequencing here drew on peripheral blood, taken in a trial of Ad26.COV2.S vaccine versus placebo. CDR3 in amino acids: CASSFAGRGAEAFF. CDR3 DNA: TGTGCCAGCAGCTTTGCCGGCAGGGGGGCTGAAGCTTTCTTT.